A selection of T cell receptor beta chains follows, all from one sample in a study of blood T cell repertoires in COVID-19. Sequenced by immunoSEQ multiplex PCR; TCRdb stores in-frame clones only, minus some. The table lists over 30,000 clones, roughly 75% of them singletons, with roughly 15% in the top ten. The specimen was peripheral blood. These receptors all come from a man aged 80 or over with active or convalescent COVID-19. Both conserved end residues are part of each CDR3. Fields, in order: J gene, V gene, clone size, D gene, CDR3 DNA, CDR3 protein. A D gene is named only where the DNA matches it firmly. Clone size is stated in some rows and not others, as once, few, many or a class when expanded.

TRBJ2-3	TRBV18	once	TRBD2	TGTGCCAGCTCACGCGGGACTAGCGGGACCACAGATACGCAGTATTTT	CASSRGTSGTTDTQYF
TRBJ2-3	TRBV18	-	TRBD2	TGTGCCAGCTCACCAGGGACTAGCGGGGCAGATACGCAGTATTTT	CASSPGTSGADTQYF
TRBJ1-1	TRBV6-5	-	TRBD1	TGTGCCAGCAAGCCAGGACAGGGGGCGAACACTGAAGCTTTCTTT	CASKPGQGANTEAFF
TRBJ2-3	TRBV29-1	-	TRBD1	TGCAGCGTTGAGGGGTGGGGACAGGGGTTAGATACGCAGTATTTT	CSVEGWGQGLDTQYF
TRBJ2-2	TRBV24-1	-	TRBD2	TGTGCCACCAGATGGAAGGGACTAGGGGTTAACACCGGGGAGCTGTTTTTT	CATRWKGLGVNTGELFF
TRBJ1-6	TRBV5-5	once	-	TGTGCCAGCAGTCCAACTGGGAGCTCCTATAATTCACCCCTCCACTTT	CASSPTGSSYNSPLHF
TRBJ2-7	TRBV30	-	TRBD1	TGTGCCTGGTCTCCTTCCCCAGGGGGCAGGTACTTC	CAWSPSPGGRYF
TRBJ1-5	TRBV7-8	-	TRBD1	TGTGCCAGCAGCGACAGGGCGGGAAATCAGCCCCAGCATTTT	CASSDRAGNQPQHF
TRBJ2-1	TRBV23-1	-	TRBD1	TGCGCCAGCAGTCCAGGGACAGGAAGGGACAATGAGCAGTTCTTC	CASSPGTGRDNEQFF
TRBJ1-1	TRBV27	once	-	TGTGCCAGCCCCGGTAGGGGGTGTAAAACTTTCTTT	CASPGRGCKTFF
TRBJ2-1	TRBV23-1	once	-	TGCGCCAGCAGTCAAGTGTCGGAGCCCTACAATGAGCAGTTCTTC	CASSQVSEPYNEQFF
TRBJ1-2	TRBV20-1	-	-	TGCAGTGCTAGTCCTGACACTTATGGCTACACCTTC	CSASPDTYGYTF
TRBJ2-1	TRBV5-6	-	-	TGTGCCAGCACCAGAGGGATTTACAATGAGCAGTTCTTC	CASTRGIYNEQFF
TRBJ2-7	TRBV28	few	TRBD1	TGTGCCAGCACCTCATTAGGGACAGGGACCTACGAGCAGTACTTC	CASTSLGTGTYEQYF
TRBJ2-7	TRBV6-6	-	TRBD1	TGTGCCAGCAGTCCTACGACAGGGGGCTACGAGCAGTACTTC	CASSPTTGGYEQYF
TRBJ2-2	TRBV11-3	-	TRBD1	TGTGCCAGCAGCAGCCCCGGACAGGGGAACACCGGGGAGCTGTTTTTT	CASSSPGQGNTGELFF
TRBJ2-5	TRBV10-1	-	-	TGCGCCAGCAGTGCGACAATGCAAGAGACCCAGTACTTC	CASSATMQETQYF
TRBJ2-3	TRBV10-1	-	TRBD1	TGCGCCAGCAACCCGGGACAGGGGGCATTAGATACGCAGTATTTT	CASNPGQGALDTQYF
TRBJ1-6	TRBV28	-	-	TGTGCCAGCAGTTCAGGGGCCCGAAACTTTAATTCACCCCTCCACTTT	CASSSGARNFNSPLHF
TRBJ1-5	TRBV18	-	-	TGTGCCAGCTCACCCGCCCCAGGGCTCAATCAGCCCCAGCATTTT	CASSPAPGLNQPQHF
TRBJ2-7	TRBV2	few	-	TGTGCCAGCACCCGGGTGGGTGGGGCTTGGTTCTTC	CASTRVGGAWFF
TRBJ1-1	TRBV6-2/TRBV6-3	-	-	TGTGCCAGCAGTTACTCGACTGGGTTCGGGACTGAAGCTTTCTTT	CASSYSTGFGTEAFF
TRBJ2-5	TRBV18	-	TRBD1	TGTGCCAGCTCACCGCCCGGGACAGGGGAAGAGACCCAGTACTTC	CASSPPGTGEETQYF
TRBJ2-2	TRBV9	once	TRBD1	TGTGCCAGCAGCGTATCAGGGGGTGTCACCGGGGAGCTGTTTTTT	CASSVSGGVTGELFF
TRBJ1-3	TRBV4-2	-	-	TGTGCCAGCAGCCTTTCAGTTCAGGGTTCTGGAAACACCATATATTTT	CASSLSVQGSGNTIYF
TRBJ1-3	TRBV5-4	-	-	TGTGCCAGCAGCTTACCGGAGGTTGGAAACACCATATATTTT	CASSLPEVGNTIYF
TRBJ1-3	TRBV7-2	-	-	TGTGCCAGCAGCTTCCGAGCGGGTCTGGGTAATGGAAACACCATATATTTT	CASSFRAGLGNGNTIYF
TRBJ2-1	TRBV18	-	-	TGTGCCAGCTCACTCCTGGGCGACTCCTACAATGAGCAGTTCTTC	CASSLLGDSYNEQFF
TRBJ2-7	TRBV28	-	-	TGTGCCAGCAGTTTAGCCCAGGGCTGGTCGGACGAGCAGTACTTC	CASSLAQGWSDEQYF
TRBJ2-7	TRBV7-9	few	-	TGTGCCAGCAGCTTAAGCGGCGTAACCTACGAGCAGTACTTC	CASSLSGVTYEQYF
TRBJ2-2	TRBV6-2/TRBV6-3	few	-	TGTGCCAGCAGTTCACAGCTTACCGGGGAGCTGTTTTTT	CASSSQLTGELFF
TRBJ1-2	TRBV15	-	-	TGTGCCACCAGCAGAGAGACAGGCGCTTATGGCTACACCTTC	CATSRETGAYGYTF
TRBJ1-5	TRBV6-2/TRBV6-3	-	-	TGTGCCAGCAGTTACTCCCGGGACACACTCCCACCCCAGCATTTT	CASSYSRDTLPPQHF
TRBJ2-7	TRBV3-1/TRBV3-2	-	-	TGTGCCAGCAGCCACCGGACTTCCTACGAGCAGTACTTC	CASSHRTSYEQYF
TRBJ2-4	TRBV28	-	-	TGTGCCAGCAGTTTATGGGAGGAGAAAAACATTCAGTACTTC	CASSLWEEKNIQYF
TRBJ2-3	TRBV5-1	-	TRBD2	TGCGCCAGCAGCACCGGGACTAGCGACATGGCAGATACGCAGTATTTT	CASSTGTSDMADTQYF
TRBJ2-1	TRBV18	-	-	TGTGCCAGCTCACAGGGGAATATAGGAAATGAGCAGTTCTTC	CASSQGNIGNEQFF
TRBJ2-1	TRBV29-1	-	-	TGCAGCGTTGAAGACCCAGGGTTAGGCAATGAGCAGTTCTTC	CSVEDPGLGNEQFF
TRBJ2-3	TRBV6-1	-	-	TGTGCCAGCAGTGCCCCGTTACTCGCGGGGGCCACAGATACGCAGTATTTT	CASSAPLLAGATDTQYF
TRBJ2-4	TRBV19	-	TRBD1	TGTGCCAGTAGTCTCGGACAGGGGTTGGACATTCAGTACTTC	CASSLGQGLDIQYF
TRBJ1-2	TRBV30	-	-	TGTGCCTGGCAAACAGGGTCGGGTTATGGCTACACCTTC	CAWQTGSGYGYTF